A selection of T cell receptor beta chains follows, all from one sample in a study of cytomegalovirus exposure and HLA in healthy donors. Measured with immunoSEQ multiplex PCR; TCRdb has only the in-frame clones, and not every one. The sample records 150,000 to 250,000 clones, around 79% being singletons. Input material: PBMCs. These receptor sequences come from a girl aged 5-17 years in good health and CMV-seropositive. CDR3s include the opening cysteine and the closing phenylalanine or tryptophan. D genes are given only for firm matches. Rows give clone size only sometimes, using once, few, many, or a class for an expanded clone.

clone_size: NA
v_call: TRBV6-6
d_call: TRBD1
j_call: TRBJ1-5
cdr3_nt: TGTGCCAGCAGCCCAGGGGGTCAGCCCCAGCATTTT
cdr3_aa: CASSPGGQPQHF

clone_size: NA
v_call: TRBV7-9
d_call: NA
j_call: TRBJ1-5
cdr3_nt: TGTGCCAGCAGCTTAGTCAGGGCCGGCAGCAATCAGCCCCAGCATTTT
cdr3_aa: CASSLVRAGSNQPQHF

clone_size: NA
v_call: TRBV21-1
d_call: NA
j_call: TRBJ1-5
cdr3_nt: TGTGCCGGTCAGACAGGGGGATACAAGCCCCAGCATTTT
cdr3_aa: CAGQTGGYKPQHF

clone_size: NA
v_call: TRBV27
d_call: TRBD1
j_call: TRBJ1-1
cdr3_nt: TGTGCCAGCGCCAAAAGGGACAGGAACACTGAAGCTTTCTTT
cdr3_aa: CASAKRDRNTEAFF

clone_size: NA
v_call: TRBV5-1
d_call: TRBD1
j_call: TRBJ1-6
cdr3_nt: TGCGCCAGCAGCTTGGTCCAGGGGGCAGGTAATTCACCCCTCCACTTT
cdr3_aa: CASSLVQGAGNSPLHF

clone_size: NA
v_call: TRBV11-3
d_call: TRBD1
j_call: TRBJ2-3
cdr3_nt: TGTGCCAGCAGCAGGACAGGGGGCGAAACAGATACGCAGTATTTT
cdr3_aa: CASSRTGGETDTQYF

clone_size: few
v_call: TRBV6-5
d_call: NA
j_call: TRBJ2-7
cdr3_nt: TGTGCCAGCACTCCCATTATCGATGGCGGGAACGAGCAGTACTTC
cdr3_aa: CASTPIIDGGNEQYF

clone_size: NA
v_call: TRBV10-2
d_call: NA
j_call: TRBJ1-3
cdr3_nt: TGCGCCAGCAGTCTAAGACAGGCGAGCTCTGGAAACACCATATATTTT
cdr3_aa: CASSLRQASSGNTIYF

clone_size: NA
v_call: TRBV5-6
d_call: TRBD1
j_call: TRBJ2-4
cdr3_nt: TGTGCCAGCGCTAGACAGGGATTGGGCTGGGGTGCCAAAAACATTCAGTACTTC
cdr3_aa: CASARQGLGWGAKNIQYF

clone_size: NA
v_call: TRBV11-2
d_call: NA
j_call: TRBJ2-5
cdr3_nt: TGTGCCAGCAGCGAGGGCTGGAGGAGCCAAGAGACCCAGTACTTC
cdr3_aa: CASSEGWRSQETQYF

clone_size: NA
v_call: TRBV18
d_call: NA
j_call: TRBJ2-1
cdr3_nt: TGTGCCAGCTCACCAACCAGGGCGTGGGATGAGCAGTTCTTC
cdr3_aa: CASSPTRAWDEQFF

clone_size: NA
v_call: TRBV19
d_call: NA
j_call: TRBJ2-6
cdr3_nt: TGTGCCAGTAGTCTTCCAGGTTCTGGGGCCAACGTCCTGACTTTC
cdr3_aa: CASSLPGSGANVLTF

clone_size: NA
v_call: TRBV5-4
d_call: TRBD2
j_call: TRBJ2-7
cdr3_nt: TGTGCCAGCAGCTTGGGGACTAGCGCCGAGGTAGAGCAGTACTTC
cdr3_aa: CASSLGTSAEVEQYF

clone_size: NA
v_call: TRBV11-3
d_call: NA
j_call: TRBJ2-7
cdr3_nt: TGTGCCAGCAGCTTAGGACAGTCCTACGAGCAGTACTTC
cdr3_aa: CASSLGQSYEQYF

clone_size: NA
v_call: TRBV7-8
d_call: TRBD1
j_call: TRBJ2-7
cdr3_nt: TGTGCCAGCAGCCCCGGGACAGGGACGTTCTACGAGCAGTACTTC
cdr3_aa: CASSPGTGTFYEQYF

clone_size: NA
v_call: TRBV5-5
d_call: TRBD1
j_call: TRBJ1-6
cdr3_nt: TGTGCCAGCAGCTGGGGACAGGGAGATTCACCCCTCCACTTT
cdr3_aa: CASSWGQGDSPLHF

clone_size: few
v_call: TRBV30
d_call: NA
j_call: TRBJ1-1
cdr3_nt: TGTGCCTGGAGTGCATGGGGGCGCGGGACTGAAGCTTTCTTT
cdr3_aa: CAWSAWGRGTEAFF

clone_size: NA
v_call: TRBV19
d_call: TRBD2
j_call: TRBJ2-7
cdr3_nt: TGTGCCAGTAGTATAATCCGGGAGGGATCCTACGAGCAGTACTTC
cdr3_aa: CASSIIREGSYEQYF

clone_size: NA
v_call: TRBV11-3
d_call: NA
j_call: TRBJ1-5
cdr3_nt: TGTGCCAGCAGCCCCGGGTTAGGCGGAGACAATCAGCCCCAGCATTTT
cdr3_aa: CASSPGLGGDNQPQHF

clone_size: NA
v_call: TRBV7-2
d_call: TRBD2
j_call: TRBJ2-2
cdr3_nt: TGTGCCAGCAGGTCTGGACTAGCGGCGAACACCGGGGAGCTGTTTTTT
cdr3_aa: CASRSGLAANTGELFF

clone_size: once
v_call: TRBV7-9
d_call: NA
j_call: TRBJ2-7
cdr3_nt: TGTGCCAGCAGCCTGACTGCCAACTCCTACGAGCAGTACTTC
cdr3_aa: CASSLTANSYEQYF

clone_size: NA
v_call: TRBV4-1
d_call: NA
j_call: TRBJ1-6
cdr3_nt: TGCGCCAGCAGCGAGGACGCTCGGACAAACTATAATTCACCCCTCCACTTT
cdr3_aa: CASSEDARTNYNSPLHF

clone_size: NA
v_call: TRBV9
d_call: TRBD2
j_call: TRBJ2-2
cdr3_nt: TGTGCCAGCAGCCCAAAAATAGGGACTAGCAGCCCTAACACCGGGGAGCTGTTTTTT
cdr3_aa: CASSPKIGTSSPNTGELFF

clone_size: few
v_call: TRBV18
d_call: NA
j_call: TRBJ2-7
cdr3_nt: TGTGCCAGCTCACCACCTGGTTGGACAAAATCCTACGAGCAGTACTTC
cdr3_aa: CASSPPGWTKSYEQYF

clone_size: NA
v_call: TRBV28
d_call: TRBD1
j_call: TRBJ2-3
cdr3_nt: TGTGCCAGCAGTACAGGGGGCGCGGGGTCCTCCGATACGCAGTATTTT
cdr3_aa: CASSTGGAGSSDTQYF

clone_size: NA
v_call: TRBV18
d_call: NA
j_call: TRBJ2-2
cdr3_nt: TGTGCCAGCTCACCACGACGGGGGATAAACACCGGGGAGCTGTTTTTT
cdr3_aa: CASSPRRGINTGELFF

clone_size: NA
v_call: TRBV25-1
d_call: NA
j_call: TRBJ2-3
cdr3_nt: TGTGCCAGCAGTAACAGTTGGGCGGATACGCAGTATTTT
cdr3_aa: CASSNSWADTQYF

clone_size: NA
v_call: TRBV5-4
d_call: TRBD2
j_call: TRBJ2-5
cdr3_nt: TGTGCCAGCAGCTTGTCAGTAGCGGGGGGACAAGAGACCCAGTACTTC
cdr3_aa: CASSLSVAGGQETQYF

clone_size: once
v_call: TRBV13
d_call: TRBD1
j_call: TRBJ2-6
cdr3_nt: TGTGCCAGCACATCGACTGACCTAGGGGGCTTGTCTGGGGCCAACGTCCTGACTTTC
cdr3_aa: CASTSTDLGGLSGANVLTF

clone_size: NA
v_call: TRBV10-3
d_call: TRBD2
j_call: TRBJ2-5
cdr3_nt: TGTGCCATCAGGGGACTAGCGGGAGAGACCCAGTACTTC
cdr3_aa: CAIRGLAGETQYF

clone_size: NA
v_call: TRBV10-3
d_call: TRBD1
j_call: TRBJ1-2
cdr3_nt: TGTGCCATCAGTGGGGGACAGGGTGACTATGGCTACACCTTC
cdr3_aa: CAISGGQGDYGYTF

clone_size: NA
v_call: TRBV5-8
d_call: NA
j_call: TRBJ2-7
cdr3_nt: TGTGCCAGCCGCGGCGGGTCCTACGAGCAGTACTTC
cdr3_aa: CASRGGSYEQYF

clone_size: NA
v_call: TRBV19
d_call: NA
j_call: TRBJ2-7
cdr3_nt: TGTGCCAGTAGTCTCGGGACTCATGGCTGGGAGCAGTACTTC
cdr3_aa: CASSLGTHGWEQYF

clone_size: NA
v_call: TRBV4-3
d_call: TRBD2
j_call: TRBJ2-7
cdr3_nt: TGCGCCAGCAGCCAATTAGGACTAGCGATCTACGAGCAGTACTTC
cdr3_aa: CASSQLGLAIYEQYF

clone_size: NA
v_call: TRBV18
d_call: TRBD1
j_call: TRBJ2-1
cdr3_nt: TGTGCCAGCTCACCAACGGGACAGGCATACAATGAGCAGTTCTTC
cdr3_aa: CASSPTGQAYNEQFF

clone_size: few
v_call: TRBV25-1
d_call: NA
j_call: TRBJ1-1
cdr3_nt: TGTGCCAGCAGTCGACCCACAGGGCCTGAAGCTTTCTTT
cdr3_aa: CASSRPTGPEAFF

clone_size: few
v_call: TRBV19
d_call: NA
j_call: TRBJ1-5
cdr3_nt: TGTGCCAGTAGTCCTCTAGAGGGAGGGGAAACTCAGCCCCAGCATTTT
cdr3_aa: CASSPLEGGETQPQHF